A selection of T cell receptor beta chains follows, all from one sample in a study of blood T cell repertoires in COVID-19. Clones were sequenced by immunoSEQ multiplex PCR, and TCRdb holds only the in-frame ones, with some missing. This table has roughly 230,000 clones, roughly 85% appearing once. The material sequenced was peripheral blood. The receptors derive from a man aged 45-60 years with COVID-19, enrolled during active disease. The CDR3 runs from the conserved cysteine through the conserved F or W. A D gene is named only where the DNA matches it firmly.

TRBD1,TRBJ2-3,TRBV4-2,CASSQGQWGLAPTQYF
-,TRBJ1-2,TRBV20-1,CSAKRSGGYTF
TRBD1,TRBJ1-2,TRBV7-8,CASSPGTGRISYTF
TRBD1,TRBJ1-2,TRBV6-5,CASFGTGRSYTF
TRBD1,TRBJ1-6,TRBV5-8,CASSPGQGWNSPLHF
-,TRBJ1-4,TRBV30,CACLRGGSNEKLFF
-,TRBJ2-1,TRBV7-9,CASSLAEGSNEQFF
-,TRBJ1-2,TRBV6-5,CASSLDSGGYGYTF
-,TRBJ1-1,TRBV14,CASSQEAGLNTEAFF
TRBD1,TRBJ2-7,TRBV28,CASSTPSGQSYEQYF
-,TRBJ1-1,TRBV20-1,CSASPGGTEAFF
TRBD1,TRBJ2-7,TRBV27,CASSSRTGYEQYF
-,TRBJ1-2,TRBV25-1,CASSERNSLYGYTF
TRBD1,TRBJ2-7,TRBV6-5,CASSYSKGTGSYEQYF
-,TRBJ2-7,TRBV3-1/TRBV3-2,CASSQVRDEQYF
-,TRBJ2-2,TRBV30,CAWSLRGSTGELFF